A single sample gave rise to the 18 T cell receptor beta chains below, sequenced in a study of beta chain features in type 1 diabetes. What was sequenced were expressed TCRB transcripts, since all of the isolated RNA had been reverse transcribed. TCRdb keeps only in-frame clones here, not all; method: immunoSEQ multiplex PCR. The table lists hundreds of thousands of clones, 30% of them singletons. The material sequenced was naive CD4+ T cells from blood. Receptors were obtained from a man younger than 35 in good health.

The chain has TRBV19 and TRBJ2-3; TRBD1 matches 10 bases. V trimming: 4 bases; J trimming: 2 bases; junction bases outside the gene matches: 6. Germline CDR1 and CDR2: LNHDA and SQIVND (reference sequence). There are 16 residues in the CDR3. The DNA for the CDR3 is TGTGCCAGTAGTACGGGACAGGGGATTAACACAGATACGCAGTATTTT. Protein product: CASSTGQGINTDTQYF.

This chain links TRBV30 with TRBJ2-1, with TRBD2 as a possible D gene (5 bases). The germline gives CDR1 GTSNPN, CDR2 SVGIG (reference sequence). The V end lost 3 bases, the J end lost 8 bases, and 23 bases lay between the germline ends. CDR3 length: 16 amino acids. The CDR3: CAWSFGDLRGRDEQFF. The CDR3 nucleotides are TGTGCCTGGAGCTTCGGCGACCTCCGGGGTCGGGATGAGCAGTTCTTC.

This chain uses TRBV30 with TRBJ2-3; D not certain. Trimming pared 0 bases from V and 8 bases from J, leaving 6 bases between. The CDR3 spans 11 residues. In germline, CDR1 is GTSNPN, CDR2 SVGIG (reference sequence). This CDR3 is CAWSVGPTQYF. The CDR3 bases are TGTGCCTGGAGTGTAGGTCCTACGCAGTATTTT.

This clone was counted between two and nine times. This sequence joins TRBV7-9 and TRBJ2-5; 7 positions match TRBD1. The CDR3 is made up of 14 amino acids. Looked up from germline, CDR1 is SEHNR and CDR2 is FQNEAQ (reference sequence). With 5 bases clipped from V and 7 bases from J, the junction kept 10 bases outside the gene matches. The CDR3 nucleotides are TGTGCCAGCAGCCGAGACAGGGACCTCGCGACCCAGTACTTC. Its translation: CASSRDRDLATQYF.

Of note for this clone: The junction departs from germline at one end; a sequencing error may be responsible. The rearrangement links TRBV7-7 to TRBJ1-3; D not resolved. The CDR3 length is 15 residues. Germline CDR1 is SSHAT and CDR2 is FNYEAQ (reference sequence). In DNA, the CDR3 is TGTGCTAGCAGTCCCGGCTGGGGCTCTGGAAACACCATATATTTT. The encoded protein is CASSPGWGSGNTIYF.

The rearrangement joins TRBV30 to TRBJ2-7; D remains unclear. The V and J ends lost 1 base and 5 bases respectively, with 15 bases between them. Germline lookup yields CDR1 GTSNPN and CDR2 SVGIG (reference sequence). The CDR3 spans 14 residues. The CDR3 coding sequence is TGTGCCTGGAGTGCGGACCGAAACGTCCACGAGCAGTACTTC. The encoded protein is CAWSADRNVHEQYF.

This clone was seen only a few times. The V gene is TRBV7-9, the J gene TRBJ2-3; TRBD2 agrees at 12 bases. This CDR3 is built from 14 residues. The V gene's germline CDR1 is SEHNR and CDR2 FQNEAQ (reference sequence). The junction had 4 bases not matched to a gene; V was cut back by 5 bases and J by 7 bases. The CDR3 reads CASSPSGRENTQYF. CDR3 DNA: TGTGCCAGCAGCCCTAGCGGGAGGGAGAATACGCAGTATTTT.

V usage is TRBV27 and J usage is TRBJ2-7; 8 nucleotides line up with TRBD2. Germline loops: CDR1 MNHEY, CDR2 SMNVEV (reference sequence). V was clipped by 4 bases and J by 3 bases; unmatched bases: 8. The CDR3 runs 15 residues. In nucleotides, the CDR3 is TGTGCCAGCAGTTATGGCGGGAGGCGACTCTACGAGCAGTACTTC. Residues: CASSYGGRRLYEQYF.

In its sample, this clone was seen a few times. The genes are TRBV19 and TRBJ1-2, with 7 bases aligning to TRBD1. V gave up 5 bases and J gave up 2 bases; unmatched junction bases: 5. CDR1 is LNHDA and CDR2 is SQIVND in the germline V gene (reference sequence). The CDR3 is 14 amino acids. The CDR3, as DNA: TGTGCCAGTAGTCCTTCGGACAGGAACTATGGCTACACCTTC. It codes for CASSPSDRNYGYTF.

The chain links TRBV9 to TRBJ1-1; no firm D call. V lost 2 bases, J lost 1 base, and 15 bases lay in between. The CDR3 is 16 residues long. Germline V lookup: CDR1 SGDLS, CDR2 YYNGEE. This chain's CDR3 is CASSVTPLRANTEAFF. DNA of the CDR3: TGTGCCAGCAGCGTTACCCCCCTGAGGGCGAACACTGAAGCTTTCTTT.

This clone was seen a handful of times. This chain joins TRBV5-4 and TRBJ2-7; TRBD2 aligns across 8 bases. Germline V gene lookup returns CDR1 SGHNT and CDR2 YYREEE (reference sequence). The CDR3 covers 14 residues. V lost 3 bases, J lost 7 bases, and 9 bases stayed unmatched. CDR3 residues: CASSYREGRREQYF. The CDR3 DNA reads as TGTGCCAGCAGCTACCGGGAGGGCCGTCGGGAGCAGTACTTC.

The count of this clone is one. The chain is built from TRBV19 and TRBJ1-1; D gene unclear. The CDR3 consists of 13 residues. The ends were cut back, 7 bases at V and 5 bases at J, with 14 bases in the middle. Looked up from germline, CDR1 is LNHDA and CDR2 is SQIVND (reference sequence). The chain's CDR3 is CASTVRIGTEAFF. DNA of the CDR3: TGTGCCAGTACCGTCCGGATCGGAACTGAAGCTTTCTTT.

V and J are TRBV7-7 and TRBJ2-1; TRBD1 or TRBD2 may be the D gene (5 bases each). V was cut by 5 bases and J by 3 bases, with 14 bases left in between. In germline, CDR1 is SSHAT, CDR2 FNYEAQ (reference sequence). This CDR3 has 15 residues. CDR3 in amino acids: CASSPGTALYNEQFF. CDR3 bases: TGTGCCAGCAGCCCCGGGACCGCGCTCTACAATGAGCAGTTCTTC.

This clone was detected a few times. Other DNA sequences in the same sample also yield this CDR3. The gene calls are TRBV30 and TRBJ1-2; 8 nucleotides match TRBD1. Germline trimming cut 0 bases from V and 7 bases from J; bases unmatched to any gene: 4. The CDR3 totals 13 residues. Looked up from germline, CDR1 is GTSNPN and CDR2 is SVGIG (reference sequence). The CDR3 DNA sequence: TGTGCCTGGAGTGTTGGGCAGGGGGCTGGCTACACCTTC. Protein product: CAWSVGQGAGYTF.

This clone was seen more than once but under ten times. The chain carries TRBV19 and TRBJ2-7; 10 bases line up with TRBD2. Germline lookup yields CDR1 LNHDA and CDR2 SQIVND (reference sequence). V shed 3 bases and J 4 bases; nucleotides not matched to a gene: 6. This CDR3 is 15 amino acids long. The CDR3 loop is CASSILAGGRYEQYF. The DNA for the CDR3 is TGTGCCAGTAGTATCTTAGCGGGAGGAAGATACGAGCAGTACTTC.

V is TRBV7-2 and J is TRBJ2-3; D is tentatively TRBD1 or TRBD2 (5 bases each). This CDR3 contains 15 residues. Germline loops: CDR1 SGHTA, CDR2 FQGNSA. Trimming removed 1 base at V and 0 bases at J, with 8 bases between. The CDR3 loop is CASSLVGVSTDTQYF. CDR3 nucleotide sequence: TGTGCCAGCAGCTTAGTGGGGGTTAGCACAGATACGCAGTATTTT.

The chain carries TRBV2 and TRBJ2-5; a possible D gene is TRBD1 (5 bases). Germline assignment: CDR1 SNHLY and CDR2 FYNNEI. The V gene lost 8 bases and the J gene lost 2 bases, with 15 bases spanning the gap. The CDR3 runs to 14 residues. CDR3 DNA sequence: TGTGCCAGCGGTTGGGCCAGGGAACAAGAGACCCAGTACTTC. It yields the protein CASGWAREQETQYF. Together with reference TRBV2 and TRBJ2-5, the CDR3 gives the full variable domain: EPEVTQTPSHQVTQMGQEVILRCVPISNHLYFYWYRQILGQKVEFLVSFYNNEISEKSEIFDDQFSVERPDGSNFTLKIRSTKLEDSAMYFCASGWAREQETQYFGPGTRLLVL.

The chain recombines TRBV5-6 with TRBJ2-1; TRBD2 agrees at 10 bases. The CDR3 loop spans 16 amino acids. The V and J ends lost 0 bases and 4 bases, in that order; junction bases with no gene match: 4. Germline V gives CDR1 SGHDT, CDR2 YYEEEE. The CDR3 loop reads CASSLVSGRRYNEQFF. The DNA for the CDR3 is TGTGCCAGCAGCTTGGTTAGCGGGAGGCGGTACAATGAGCAGTTCTTC.